This TCR beta chain was retrieved from a study of blood T cell repertoires in COVID-19. For the study at large: Collection of acute and convalescent COVID-19 samples took place in the United States, Italy and Spain.

CDR3 length equals 14 residues. The germline V gene has CDR1 MDHEN and CDR2 SYDVKM. V gave up 3 bases and J gave up 4 bases, with 9 bases separating them. Libraries were prepared by immunoSEQ multiplex PCR; TCRdb keeps only in-frame clonotypes and omits some of them. The sample holds about 170,000 clones; around 90% are singletons and the top ten take approximately 2.1%. The material sequenced was peripheral blood. The sequence derives from a man aged 50 to 59 who had recovered from COVID-19. The rearrangement joins TRBV28 to TRBJ1-4; D remains ambiguous. DNA for the CDR3: TGTGCCAGCAGTTTTGGAGGGTTTAATGAAAAACTGTTTTTT. Protein: CASSFGGFNEKLFF.